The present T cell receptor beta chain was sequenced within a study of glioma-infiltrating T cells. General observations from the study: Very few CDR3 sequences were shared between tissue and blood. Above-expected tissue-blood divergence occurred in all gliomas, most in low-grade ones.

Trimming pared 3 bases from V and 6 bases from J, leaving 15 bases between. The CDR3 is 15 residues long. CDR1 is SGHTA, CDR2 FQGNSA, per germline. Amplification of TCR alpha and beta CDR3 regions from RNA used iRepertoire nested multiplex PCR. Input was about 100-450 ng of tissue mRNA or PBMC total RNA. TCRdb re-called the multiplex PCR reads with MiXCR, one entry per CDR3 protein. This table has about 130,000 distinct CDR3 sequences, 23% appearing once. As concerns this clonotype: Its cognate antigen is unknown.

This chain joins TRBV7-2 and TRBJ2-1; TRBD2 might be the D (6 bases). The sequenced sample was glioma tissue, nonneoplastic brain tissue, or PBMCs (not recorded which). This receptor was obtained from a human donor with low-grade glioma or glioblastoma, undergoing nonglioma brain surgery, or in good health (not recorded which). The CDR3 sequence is CASSLERQTSNEQFF. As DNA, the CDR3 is TGTGCCAGCAGCTTGGAGCGGCAGACTAGCAATGAGCAGTTCTTC.